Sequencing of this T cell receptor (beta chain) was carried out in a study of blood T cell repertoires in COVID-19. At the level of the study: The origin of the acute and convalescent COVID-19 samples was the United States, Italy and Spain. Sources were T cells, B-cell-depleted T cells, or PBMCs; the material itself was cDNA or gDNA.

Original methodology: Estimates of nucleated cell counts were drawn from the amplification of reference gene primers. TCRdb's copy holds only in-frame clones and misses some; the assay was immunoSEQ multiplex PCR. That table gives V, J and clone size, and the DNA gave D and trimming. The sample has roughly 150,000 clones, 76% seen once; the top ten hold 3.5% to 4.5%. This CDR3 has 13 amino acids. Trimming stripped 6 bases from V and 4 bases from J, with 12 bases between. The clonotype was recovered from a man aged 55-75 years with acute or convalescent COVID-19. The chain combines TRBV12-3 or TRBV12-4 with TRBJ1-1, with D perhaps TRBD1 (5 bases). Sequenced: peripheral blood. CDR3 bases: TGTGCCAGCAGCCTTCGTCAGGGCACTGAAGCTTTCTTT. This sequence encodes CASSLRQGTEAFF.